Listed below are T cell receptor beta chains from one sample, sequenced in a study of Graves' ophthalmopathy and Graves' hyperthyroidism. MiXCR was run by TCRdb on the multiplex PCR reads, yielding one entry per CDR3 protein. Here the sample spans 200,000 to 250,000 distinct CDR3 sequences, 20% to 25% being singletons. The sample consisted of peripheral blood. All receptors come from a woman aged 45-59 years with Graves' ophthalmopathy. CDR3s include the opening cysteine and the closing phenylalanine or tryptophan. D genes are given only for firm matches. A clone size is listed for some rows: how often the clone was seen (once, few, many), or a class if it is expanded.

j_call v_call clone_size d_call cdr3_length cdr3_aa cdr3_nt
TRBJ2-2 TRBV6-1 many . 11 CASSDLGELFF TGTGCCAGCAGTGATCTGGGGGAGCTGTTTTTT
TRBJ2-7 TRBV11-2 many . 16 CASSLSQTVPGNEQYF TGTGCCAGCAGCTTATCCCAGACAGTCCCCGGGAACGAGCAGTACTTC
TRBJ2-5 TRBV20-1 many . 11 CSASDKETQYF TGCAGTGCTAGCGACAAAGAGACCCAGTACTTC
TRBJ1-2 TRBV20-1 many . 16 CSARDIRQGLGGGYTF TGCAGTGCTAGAGACATACGGCAGGGACTGGGTGGGGGCTACACCTTC
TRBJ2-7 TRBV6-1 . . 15 CASSEVGAPNYEQYF TGTGCCAGCAGTGAAGTCGGAGCTCCGAACTACGAGCAGTACTTC
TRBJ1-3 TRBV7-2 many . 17 CASSLAAGLVDRNTIYF TGTGCCAGCAGCTTAGCGGCAGGCCTCGTCGACCGAAACACCATATATTTT
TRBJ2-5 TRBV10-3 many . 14 CAISETLSQETQYF TGTGCCATCAGTGAGACCCTTTCCCAAGAGACCCAGTACTTC
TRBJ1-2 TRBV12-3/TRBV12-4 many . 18 CASSPRWSQAMGNYGYTF TGTGCCAGCAGTCCTAGGTGGTCGCAGGCAATGGGTAACTATGGCTACACCTTC
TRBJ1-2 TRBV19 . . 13 CASSIPGLYGYTF TGTGCCAGTAGTATACCGGGCCTCTATGGCTACACCTTC
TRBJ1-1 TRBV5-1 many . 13 CASSLASGLTAFF TGCGCCAGCAGCTTGGCGTCGGGTTTGACAGCTTTCTTT
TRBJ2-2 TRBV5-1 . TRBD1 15 CASGRTGETTGELFF TGCGCCAGTGGAAGGACAGGGGAGACCACCGGGGAGCTGTTTTTT
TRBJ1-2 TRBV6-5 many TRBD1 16 CASRTAGTGGDAGYTF TGTGCCAGCCGCACTGCCGGGACAGGGGGCGATGCGGGCTACACCTTC
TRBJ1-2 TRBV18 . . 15 CASSGENRDNYGYTF TGTGCCAGCTCAGGCGAGAACAGGGACAACTATGGCTACACCTTC
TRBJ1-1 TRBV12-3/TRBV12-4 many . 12 CASTQSHTEAFF TGTGCCAGCACCCAGAGCCACACTGAAGCTTTCTTT
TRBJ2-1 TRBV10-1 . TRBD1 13 CASSKGQVNEQFF TGCGCCAGCAGTAAAGGACAGGTTAATGAGCAGTTCTTC
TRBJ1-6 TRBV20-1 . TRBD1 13 CSALDRGNSPLHF TGCAGTGCTTTGGACAGGGGGAATTCACCCCTCCACTTT
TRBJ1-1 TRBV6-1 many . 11 CASSEAIEAFF TGTGCCAGCAGTGAAGCAATAGAAGCTTTCTTT
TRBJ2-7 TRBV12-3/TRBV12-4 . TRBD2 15 CASSAMPGTSYEQYF TGTGCCAGCAGTGCCATGCCCGGGACTAGCTACGAGCAGTACTTC
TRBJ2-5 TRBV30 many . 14 CAWSVGWTKLSQYF TGTGCCTGGAGTGTAGGTTGGACCAAGTTAAGCCAGTACTTC
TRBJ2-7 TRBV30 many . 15 CAWTPGVLSSYEQYF TGTGCCTGGACCCCGGGGGTTCTGAGCTCCTACGAGCAGTACTTC
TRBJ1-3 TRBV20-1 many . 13 CSAWTVEGNTIYF TGCAGTGCCTGGACAGTGGAGGGAAACACCATATATTTT
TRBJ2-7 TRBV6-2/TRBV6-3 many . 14 CASTPLGHNYEQYF TGTGCCAGCACTCCTTTGGGACACAACTACGAGCAGTACTTC
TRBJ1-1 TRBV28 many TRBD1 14 CASSKGQMNTEAFF TGTGCCAGCAGTAAGGGACAGATGAACACTGAAGCTTTCTTT
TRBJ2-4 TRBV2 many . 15 CASSELGLAKNIQYF TGTGCCAGCAGTGAACTGGGACTAGCCAAAAACATTCAGTACTTC
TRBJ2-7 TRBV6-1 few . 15 CASRLQGEGAYEQYF TGTGCCAGCAGACTACAGGGTGAAGGTGCCTACGAGCAGTACTTC
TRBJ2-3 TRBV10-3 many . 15 CAISESSERVDTQYF TGTGCCATCAGTGAATCTAGCGAGAGAGTAGATACGCAGTATTTT
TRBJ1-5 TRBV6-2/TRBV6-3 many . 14 CASSFRPSNQPQHF TGTGCCAGCAGTTTTAGGCCAAGCAATCAGCCCCAGCATTTT
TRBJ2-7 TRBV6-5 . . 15 CASSLWSGATYEQYF TGTGCCAGCAGTTTATGGTCAGGGGCTACCTACGAGCAGTACTTC
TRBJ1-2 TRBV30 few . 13 CAWSVGRKLGYTF TGTGCCTGGAGTGTAGGTCGGAAGCTAGGCTACACCTTC
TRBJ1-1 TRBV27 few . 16 CASSLVGAPMSTEAFF TGTGCCAGCAGTTTAGTGGGGGCCCCAATGAGCACTGAAGCTTTCTTT
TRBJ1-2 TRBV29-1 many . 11 CSARDGYGYTF TGCAGCGCCCGGGACGGCTATGGCTACACCTTC
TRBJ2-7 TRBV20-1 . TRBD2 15 CSASASGRPRGEQYF TGCAGTGCTAGTGCTAGCGGGAGGCCCAGGGGTGAGCAGTACTTC
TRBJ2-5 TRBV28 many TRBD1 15 CASSFAGGEQETQYF TGTGCCAGCAGTTTTGCAGGGGGCGAACAAGAGACCCAGTACTTC
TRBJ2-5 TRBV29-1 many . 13 CSVVSQLGETQYF TGCAGCGTTGTGAGTCAGCTAGGAGAGACCCAGTACTTC
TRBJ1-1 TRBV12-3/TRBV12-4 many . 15 CASSLGQGSRTEAFF TGTGCCAGCAGTTTAGGGCAGGGGAGTCGCACTGAAGCTTTCTTT
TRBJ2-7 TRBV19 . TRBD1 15 CASSIRGTGLFEQYF TGTGCCAGTAGTATTCGCGGGACAGGGCTTTTCGAGCAGTACTTC
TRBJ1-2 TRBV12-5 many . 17 CASGLGPQPGPYYGYTF TGTGCTAGTGGTTTGGGTCCACAACCCGGGCCCTACTATGGCTACACCTTC
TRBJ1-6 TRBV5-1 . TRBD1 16 CASSLSTGTGLAPLHF TGCGCCAGCAGCTTGTCAACCGGGACAGGCTTGGCACCCCTCCACTTT
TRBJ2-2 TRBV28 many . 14 CASSDGPITGELFF TGTGCCAGCAGCGACGGACCGATCACCGGGGAGCTGTTTTTT
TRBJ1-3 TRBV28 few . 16 CASTIGGSLSGNTIYF TGTGCCAGCACCATTGGGGGATCCCTCTCTGGAAACACCATATATTTT
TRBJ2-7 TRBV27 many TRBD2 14 CASSLSSGSGEQYF TGTGCCAGCAGTTTATCTAGCGGGAGCGGCGAGCAGTACTTC
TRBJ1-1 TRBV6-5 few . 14 CASSYSSGGTEAFF TGTGCCAGCAGTTACTCGTCTGGGGGGACTGAAGCTTTCTTT
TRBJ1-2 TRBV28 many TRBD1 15 CASSPAGQLGADYTF TGTGCCAGCAGTCCCGCGGGACAGCTTGGAGCGGACTACACCTTC
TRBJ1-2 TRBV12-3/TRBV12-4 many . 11 CASSKGTGYTF TGTGCCAGCAGTAAAGGGACTGGCTACACCTTC
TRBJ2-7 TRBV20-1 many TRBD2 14 CSARLSGETSEQYF TGCAGTGCTCGCCTTAGCGGGGAGACATCCGAGCAGTACTTC
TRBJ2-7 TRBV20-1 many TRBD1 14 CSGYTGGGSNEQYF TGCAGTGGTTATACAGGGGGCGGTAGCAACGAGCAGTACTTC
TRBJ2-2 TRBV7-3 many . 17 CASSPQGGGMGTGELFF TGTGCCAGCAGCCCCCAAGGGGGGGGGATGGGAACCGGGGAGCTGTTTTTT